What follows are 32 T cell receptor beta chains derived from one specimen sequenced in a study of blood T cell repertoires in COVID-19. Clones were sequenced by immunoSEQ multiplex PCR, and TCRdb holds only the in-frame ones, with some missing. The sample yields 80,000 to 95,000 clones, roughly 90% seen once. Sequencing was done on a sample of peripheral blood. Receptor source: a woman in her seventies with acute or convalescent COVID-19.

This clone has just one count. The chain has TRBV11-2 and TRBJ1-5, with 10 bases lining up with TRBD1. In germline, CDR1 is SGHAT, CDR2 FQNNGV. The ends lost 3 bases at V and 6 bases at J; junction bases unmatched: 2. This CDR3 region has 14 residues. The CDR3 protein is CASSLGQGFQPQHF. CDR3 DNA: TGTGCCAGCAGCTTGGGACAGGGGTTTCAGCCCCAGCATTTT.

V and J are TRBV6-5 and TRBJ1-6; D is unclear. Germline V gene sequence: CDR1 MNHEY, CDR2 SVGAGI. Between the trimmed V and J ends, which lost 0 bases and 5 bases, there was a span of 8 bases. CDR3 size: 15 residues. CDR3 in amino acids: CASSYSSVNNSPLHF. The CDR3 coding sequence is TGTGCCAGCAGTTACTCGAGTGTGAATAATTCACCCCTCCACTTT.

V and J are TRBV2 and TRBJ1-2; tentative D call: TRBD1 (5 bases). The V gene's germline CDR1 is SNHLY and CDR2 FYNNEI. There are 11 residues in the CDR3. The V gene lost 2 bases and the J gene lost 14 bases, with 12 bases spanning the gap. CDR3 DNA: TGTGCCAGCAGTGAATGGCAGGGTCAGACCTTC. Amino acids: CASSEWQGQTF.

This chain connects TRBV4-1 to TRBJ2-2; the D gene is possibly TRBD2 (5 bases). Germline V CDR1 and CDR2: MGHRA, YSYEKL. The ends were cut back, 4 bases at V and 0 bases at J, with 12 bases in the middle. The CDR3 runs 16 residues. The CDR3 protein is CASSPRERANTGELFF. CDR3 coding DNA: TGCGCCAGCAGCCCTCGGGAACGAGCGAACACCGGGGAGCTGTTTTTT.

This chain joins TRBV7-2 and TRBJ2-1; 7 bases match TRBD2. The V and J ends lost 5 bases and 3 bases, in that order; junction bases with no gene match: 7. The CDR3 loop spans 15 amino acids. Germline loops: CDR1 SGHTA, CDR2 FQGNSA. The CDR3: CASSMGRANYNEQFF. CDR3 bases: TGTGCCAGCAGCATGGGGAGGGCCAACTACAATGAGCAGTTCTTC.

V and J are TRBV6-5 and TRBJ2-7; 11 nucleotides agree with TRBD2. The V segment lost 5 bases and the J segment 2 bases; nucleotides outside the gene matches: 5. The CDR3 runs 15 residues. Germline CDR1 is MNHEY and CDR2 is SVGAGI. The chain's CDR3 is CASSQMTSGTYEQYF. In DNA form, the CDR3 reads TGTGCCAGCAGTCAAATGACTAGCGGGACCTACGAGCAGTACTTC.

This clone was counted only a few times. The V gene is TRBV2, the J gene TRBJ2-1; 9 bases map to TRBD2. The germline gives CDR1 SNHLY, CDR2 FYNNEI. This CDR3 has 14 residues. V lost 2 bases and J lost 12; bases outside the gene matches: 8. The CDR3 is CASSETASGIGQFF. As DNA, the CDR3 is TGTGCCAGCAGTGAAACGGCTAGCGGGATAGGGCAGTTCTTC.

The V call is TRBV3-1 (or the pseudogene TRBV3-2), the J call TRBJ1-4, with 10 bases lining up with TRBD1. This CDR3 has 17 residues. Germline trimming cut 1 base from V and 3 bases from J; bases unmatched to any gene: 5. CDR1 and CDR2 from the germline V gene are LGHDT and YNNKEL (reference sequence). CDR3 region: CASSQAGTGASNEKLFF. Written as DNA, the CDR3 is TGTGCCAGCAGCCAAGCCGGGACAGGGGCCTCTAATGAAAAACTGTTTTTT.

The rearrangement links TRBV19 to TRBJ1-2; 12 bases map to TRBD1. CDR3 size: 17 residues. The J segment lost 8 bases and the V segment lost 8 bases, leaving 18 bases of the junction unmatched. CDR1 is LNHDA and CDR2 is SQIVND in the germline V gene (reference sequence). The CDR3: CASAPDSGTGGAGGYTF. The CDR3 DNA is TGTGCCAGTGCCCCGGATTCAGGGACAGGGGGCGCCGGGGGCTACACCTTC.

V usage is TRBV28 and J usage is TRBJ1-5; a possible D gene is TRBD1 (5 bases). V was shortened by 5 bases and J by 3 bases, with 20 bases between the two germline ends. The CDR3 totals 17 residues. The germline CDR1 and CDR2 sequences are MDHEN and SYDVKM. This CDR3 reads CASSPQTGGSFNQPQHF. The CDR3 DNA follows: TGTGCCAGCAGTCCACAAACCGGGGGGAGCTTCAATCAGCCCCAGCATTTT.

The chain combines TRBV2 with TRBJ2-7; tentative D call: TRBD1 (5 bases). Germline CDR1 reads SNHLY; CDR2 reads FYNNEI. The CDR3 has 14 amino acids. The V gene lost 0 bases and the J gene lost 3 bases, with 9 bases spanning the gap. The CDR3 protein is CASSEADRIYEQYV. Written as DNA, the CDR3 is TGTGCCAGCAGTGAAGCTGACAGAATCTACGAGCAGTACGTC.

The chain joins TRBV5-5 to TRBJ1-2; TRBD1 matches 7 bases. Trimming took 2 bases from V and 2 from J; bases not matched to a gene: 12. There are 17 residues in the CDR3. Germline CDR1 SGHKS, CDR2 YYEKEE (reference sequence). The CDR3 DNA reads as TGTGCCAGCAGCTTATGGGACAGCTATTCTCGAAACTATGGCTACACCTTC. Translation: CASSLWDSYSRNYGYTF.

The chain uses TRBV5-1 and TRBJ2-3; TRBD2 matches at 12 bases. Germline V lookup: CDR1 SGHRS, CDR2 YFSETQ. The CDR3 covers 17 residues. V was pared by 4 bases and J by 1 base, with 7 bases of the junction left unmatched. The CDR3 nucleotides read TGCGCCAGCAGCCTGGAGGGACTAGCGGGTCGCACAGATACGCAGTATTTT. It specifies CASSLEGLAGRTDTQYF. Drawing the rest from reference TRBV5-1 and TRBJ2-3, the complete variable domain is KAGVTQTPRYLIKTRGQQVTLSCSPISGHRSVSWYQQTPGQGLQFLFEYFSETQRNKGNFPGRFSGRQFSNSRSEMNVSTLELGDSALYLCASSLEGLAGRTDTQYFGPGTRLTVL.

This chain joins TRBV27 and TRBJ1-1, with 9 positions matching TRBD1. After removal of 5 bases from V and 4 bases from J, the junction contained 8 bases not matched to a gene. Germline CDR1 and CDR2: MNHEY and SMNVEV (reference sequence). The CDR3 has 15 residues. The CDR3 bases are TGTGCCAGCAGTCCCCAAAGACAGGGGGGCACTGAAGCTTTCTTT. Its protein is CASSPQRQGGTEAFF.

The V gene is TRBV11-2, the J gene TRBJ2-2; possibly TRBD2 for D (5 bases). The CDR3 consists of 15 residues. The V gene's germline CDR1 is SGHAT and CDR2 FQNNGV. Trimming stripped 7 bases from V and 6 bases from J, with 18 bases between. The CDR3 region is CASNRSPLGSGELFF. CDR3 bases: TGTGCCAGCAACCGCAGCCCACTAGGCTCCGGGGAGCTGTTTTTT.

Only a few counts were recorded for this clone. The chain employs TRBV2 and TRBJ1-5; D is unresolved. Between the trimmed V and J ends, which lost 0 bases and 4 bases, there was a span of 10 bases. The V gene's germline CDR1 is SNHLY and CDR2 FYNNEI. The CDR3 contains 15 residues. The CDR3 is CASSEAPGPNQPQHF. In DNA, the CDR3 is TGTGCCAGCAGTGAAGCGCCGGGTCCGAATCAGCCCCAGCATTTT.

The V and J genes are TRBV4-2 and TRBJ1-5; 7 bases map to TRBD1. Germline-derived CDR1 and CDR2 are LGHNA and YNFKEQ. Losses at the gene ends were 4 bases for V and 5 bases for J; bases not matched to a gene: 8. This CDR3 region has 15 residues. The CDR3 sequence: CASSLAHRGDQPQHF. The CDR3 region has the DNA TGTGCCAGCAGCCTAGCTCACAGGGGTGATCAGCCCCAGCATTTT.

Worth noting for this clone: The junction differs from germline at one of its ends, possibly a read error. The rearrangement uses TRBV28 and TRBJ2-5; D is undetermined. The germline CDR1 and CDR2 sequences are MDHEN and SYDVKM. The CDR3 loop spans 11 amino acids. CDR3 nucleotides: TGTGCCAGCAGTACTCGTGAGAACCAGTACTTC. This gives the protein CASSTRENQYF.

This sequence joins TRBV6-4 and TRBJ2-1, with 7 bases that match TRBD1. V was clipped by 4 bases and J by 7 bases; unmatched bases: 7. Looked up from germline, CDR1 is MRHNA and CDR2 is SNTAGT. The CDR3 consists of 14 residues. In nucleotides, the CDR3 is TGTGCCAGCAGTGGACAGGGAAGTTCGAATGAGCAGTTCTTC. It is translated as CASSGQGSSNEQFF.

The chain uses TRBV28 and TRBJ1-5, with TRBD1 identical over 8 bases. J lost 8 bases, V lost 3 bases, and 9 bases had no gene match. CDR1 is MDHEN, CDR2 SYDVKM, per germline. The CDR3 runs 15 residues. The CDR3 nucleotides are TGTGCCAGCAGTTTCCGGACAGGGTCTTTCAAGCCCCAGCATTTT. Its translation is CASSFRTGSFKPQHF.

This clone was seen just once. The chain links TRBV28 to TRBJ1-1; D gene ambiguous. The CDR3 runs 17 residues. Germline CDR1 and CDR2: MDHEN and SYDVKM. The V and J ends lost 5 bases and 5 bases respectively, with 24 bases between them. This CDR3 is CASSPAKVRRESTEAFF. CDR3 in DNA: TGTGCCAGCAGTCCCGCGAAAGTAAGGAGGGAATCTACTGAAGCTTTCTTT.

This chain links TRBV6-5 with TRBJ2-7, with D unresolved. CDR1 MNHEY and CDR2 SVGAGI come from the germline V gene. This CDR3 has 15 residues. V shed 0 bases and J shed 6 bases, with 15 bases lying between them. The CDR3: CASSYSTAGRLEQYF. The CDR3 bases are TGTGCCAGCAGTTACTCGACGGCAGGTCGGCTCGAGCAGTACTTC.

This chain uses TRBV2 with TRBJ1-6; possible D gene TRBD1, 6 bases. The germline V gene has CDR1 SNHLY and CDR2 FYNNEI. This CDR3 has 15 amino acids. Trimming left V 3 bases short and J 8 bases short, with 14 bases between. This CDR3 reads CASSDTGAGDSPLHF. The CDR3 region has the DNA TGTGCCAGCAGTGACACCGGGGCAGGGGATTCACCCCTCCACTTT.

This chain links TRBV4-1 with TRBJ1-1; maybe TRBD1 (6 bases). V lost 0 bases to trimming and J lost 0 bases, with 14 bases between them. Germline CDR1 and CDR2: MGHRA and YSYEKL. The CDR3 is 17 residues long. CDR3 coding DNA: TGCGCCAGCAGCCAAGATAGGGGGAAAAGCCTGAACACTGAAGCTTTCTTT. Translating it yields CASSQDRGKSLNTEAFF.

This chain connects TRBV7-2 to TRBJ1-4, with 8 bases fitting TRBD1. Trimming cost V 4 bases and J 0 bases; bases outside gene matches: 1. Germline V CDR1 and CDR2: SGHTA, FQGNSA. The CDR3 covers 15 residues. Here the CDR3 DNA reads TGTGCCAGCAGCTCGGGACAGGCAACTAATGAAAAACTGTTTTTT. Residues: CASSSGQATNEKLFF.

In its sample, this clone was seen once. V is TRBV19 and J is TRBJ1-6, with 7 bases matching TRBD1. The germline CDR1 and CDR2 sequences are LNHDA and SQIVND (reference sequence). CDR3 size: 14 residues. Unmatched junction bases numbered 3, after V lost 3 bases and J lost 7 bases. The CDR3 protein is CASSMGQNNSPLHF. The CDR3 DNA follows: TGTGCCAGTAGTATGGGACAGAACAATTCACCCCTCCACTTT.

The chain uses TRBV9 and TRBJ1-5; D is unclear. Germline CDR1 reads SGDLS; CDR2 reads YYNGEE. The CDR3 sequence is 13 residues long. Trimming stripped 3 bases from V and 6 bases from J, with 10 bases between. The CDR3 sequence is CASSGPSSQPQHF. The CDR3 coding sequence is TGTGCCAGCAGCGGCCCCTCGAGTCAGCCCCAGCATTTT.

This chain connects TRBV3-1 (or the pseudogene TRBV3-2) to TRBJ1-1; 9 bases line up with TRBD1. After removal of 4 bases from V and 0 bases from J, the junction contained 6 bases not matched to a gene. The CDR3 is made up of 16 amino acids. CDR1 LGHDT and CDR2 YNNKEL come from the germline V gene (reference sequence). The CDR3, as DNA: TGTGCCAGCAGCCGAGGGACAGGGTTGGTGAACACTGAAGCTTTCTTT. It is translated as CASSRGTGLVNTEAFF.

The chain couples TRBV11-2 to TRBJ2-1; maybe TRBD1 (5 bases). Trimming left V 5 bases short and J 4 bases short, with 15 bases between. The CDR3 runs 15 residues. Germline lookup yields CDR1 SGHAT and CDR2 FQNNGV. The CDR3 region is CASSAGPQGYNEQFF. The DNA of the CDR3 is TGTGCCAGCAGCGCAGGGCCCCAGGGATACAATGAGCAGTTCTTC.

The V and J genes are TRBV5-6 and TRBJ1-2; 8 nucleotides align to TRBD1. Germline CDR1 and CDR2: SGHDT and YYEEEE. This CDR3 has 14 residues. With 0 bases clipped from V and 8 bases from J, the junction kept 6 bases outside the gene matches. This CDR3 is CASSLASGGGGYTF. The CDR3 bases are TGTGCCAGCAGCTTGGCGTCAGGGGGCGGGGGCTACACCTTC.

This clone has more than one count but fewer than ten. The chain links TRBV5-5 to TRBJ1-2; 7 nucleotides line up with TRBD1. With 2 bases clipped from V and 3 bases from J, the junction kept 1 base outside the gene matches. The CDR3 is made up of 13 amino acids. Germline-derived CDR1 and CDR2 are SGHKS and YYEKEE (reference sequence). As DNA, the CDR3 is TGTGCCAGCAGCTTTACAGGGGACTATGGCTACACCTTC. Encoded protein: CASSFTGDYGYTF.

This clone was counted once. The V and J genes are TRBV28 and TRBJ1-1; 9 bases align to TRBD1. V was clipped by 6 bases and J by 9 bases; unmatched bases: 11. The CDR3 contains 14 residues. Germline V gene data show CDR1 as MDHEN and CDR2 as SYDVKM. CDR3 nucleotides: TGTGCCAGCAGAGGGACAGGGCCGGAAAGAAAAGCTTTCTTT. It yields the protein CASRGTGPERKAFF.